This T cell receptor (beta chain) is from a study of cytomegalovirus exposure and HLA in healthy donors. Findings and caveats of the study: As a later analysis revealed, most CMV-associated TCR beta chains appeared HLA-restricted. Accurate predictions that matched the HLA-A and HLA-B alleles of most subjects were reportedly made from TCR beta sequences.

CDR1 and CDR2 from the germline V gene are GTSNPN and SVGIG (reference sequence). V lost 3 bases and J 5 bases, leaving 12 bases between the germline ends. The CDR3 has 13 amino acids. It was healthy bone marrow donors who served as donors. In the PCR, 60 Vbeta and 13 Jbeta primers were used. The repertoire was sequenced with immunoSEQ multiplex PCR; TCRdb's copy has only in-frame clones and lacks some. The profile shows 150,000 to 170,000 clones, roughly three quarters of them singletons. Concerning this clone itself: The antigen is not known.

V gene TRBV30 combines with J gene TRBJ2-3, with a possible D match to TRBD2 (5 bases). The sample consisted of PBMCs. This TCR came from a man aged 30-40 years in good health and CMV-seropositive. The CDR3 region has the DNA TGTGCCTGGAGACTCCCTGGGAGAGATACGCAGTATTTT. This translates into CAWRLPGRDTQYF.